The rows below give T cell receptor beta chains drawn from one sample of a study of T-cell reconstitution after alpha-beta-depleted transplantation in children. TCRdb reanalysed the PCR reads using MiXCR and keeps one entry per CDR3 protein. Of some 640,000 distinct CDR3 sequences listed, about 15% are singletons. Sequenced here: PBMCs from the stem cell graft donor, sampled from the stem cell graft. These receptors came from a human donor who donated a stem cell graft to a child with acute myeloid leukemia. Each CDR3 is given with its conserved first and last residue. The order of the fields is D gene, J gene, V gene, CDR3 length, clone size, CDR3 DNA, CDR3 protein. The D gene is left open where the match is weak. Size values are once, few and many counts, or a class for expanded clones, and some rows have none.

-	TRBJ2-4	TRBV5-1	14	-	TGCGCCAGCCAGAGGGGGTTAACCAAAAACATTCAGTACTTC	CASQRGLTKNIQYF
-	TRBJ2-1	TRBV6-2/TRBV6-3	14	-	TGTGCCAGCAGTTACTCGGACGTTCGGACTGAGCAGTTCTTC	CASSYSDVRTEQFF
-	TRBJ1-5	TRBV6-6	13	many	TGTGCCAGCAAGCAAGGGTCCAATCAGCCCCAGCATTTT	CASKQGSNQPQHF
TRBD1	TRBJ2-5	TRBV11-3	14	few	TGTGCCAGCACCCCAGGGGGTCTCCAAGAGACCCAGTACTTC	CASTPGGLQETQYF
-	TRBJ1-5	TRBV27	14	many	TGTGCCAGCAGTTTATCGTGGGGGGGTCAGCCCCAGCATTTT	CASSLSWGGQPQHF
-	TRBJ2-7	TRBV7-2	15	few	TGTGCCAGCAGCTTCACGGAGGGGGCTCACGACGAGCAGTACTTC	CASSFTEGAHDEQYF
-	TRBJ2-1	TRBV7-8	15	few	TGTGCCAGCAGTCAAGAACAGGGCCCCTACAATGAGCAGTTCTTC	CASSQEQGPYNEQFF
-	TRBJ1-5	TRBV12-3/TRBV12-4	13	many	TGTGCCAGCAGTTTAGTGACAGGTGGGACGTTGCATTTT	CASSLVTGGTLHF
TRBD1	TRBJ2-7	TRBV12-3/TRBV12-4	14	-	TGTGCCAGCTTGAGGGGACAGGCTCCCTACGAGCAGTACTTC	CASLRGQAPYEQYF
-	TRBJ1-6	TRBV7-2	14	-	TGTGCCAGCAGCTTGAGTGGGGATTATTCACCCCTCCACTTT	CASSLSGDYSPLHF
-	TRBJ2-7	TRBV20-1	13	many	TGCAGTGCTAGAGGGAGAGGGCCCTACGAGCAGTACTTC	CSARGRGPYEQYF
TRBD1	TRBJ1-2	TRBV20-1	13	many	TGCAGTGCTGGGGACAGGATTAACTATGGCTACACCTTC	CSAGDRINYGYTF
TRBD1	TRBJ1-1	TRBV10-3	13	many	TGTGCCATCAGTGAGGGGAGGACAGGGGAGGCTTTCTTT	CAISEGRTGEAFF
-	TRBJ1-1	TRBV5-5	14	few	TGTGCCAGCAGCACCGAATCTGTGAACACTGAAGCTTTCTTT	CASSTESVNTEAFF
TRBD2	TRBJ2-7	TRBV7-2	16	many	TGTGCCAGCAGCTTACAAGCTAGCGGGGGTGGGTACGAGCAGTACTTC	CASSLQASGGGYEQYF
-	TRBJ1-6	TRBV6-5	15	many	TGTGCCAGCAGTTACGAGGGCCGGCTTGATTCACCCCTCCACTTT	CASSYEGRLDSPLHF
-	TRBJ2-7	TRBV20-1	11	few	TGCAGTGCTCGACGGAATTACGAGCAGTACTTC	CSARRNYEQYF
-	TRBJ1-2	TRBV9	16	few	TGTGCCAGCAGCGGAGTAGGTCTCGACGAGGGGTATGGCTACACCTTC	CASSGVGLDEGYGYTF
-	TRBJ2-2	TRBV9	16	-	TGTGCCAGCAGCGCCCTACTGGGACAAAACACCGGGGAGCTGTTTTTT	CASSALLGQNTGELFF
-	TRBJ1-3	TRBV12-3/TRBV12-4	12	many	TGTGCCAGCAGTTCACGACCCAACACCATATATTTT	CASSSRPNTIYF
-	TRBJ2-2	TRBV2	13	-	TGTGCCAGCAGCGCGAGGGACACCGGGGAGCTGTTTTTT	CASSARDTGELFF
-	TRBJ2-2	TRBV11-2	13	few	TGTGCCAGCGGACCCCGGCCGGACGGGGAGCTGTTTTTT	CASGPRPDGELFF
TRBD1	TRBJ2-1	TRBV5-1	15	many	TGTGCCAGCAGTTTAGAAGGGGGCCCGTACAATGAGCAGTTCTTC	CASSLEGGPYNEQFF
TRBD1	TRBJ1-1	TRBV12-3/TRBV12-4	16	-	TGTGCCAGCAGCCTGACCCGGGACAGGAAGAACACTGAAGCTTTCTTT	CASSLTRDRKNTEAFF